Listed below are T cell receptor beta chains from one sample, sequenced in a study of blood T cell repertoires in COVID-19. The table came from immunoSEQ multiplex PCR; TCRdb's copy has only in-frame clones and leaves some out. The data contain 170,000 or so clones, over 80% of them singletons. Sequencing was done on a sample of peripheral blood. The receptors originated from a woman in her sixties with acute or convalescent COVID-19. Both conserved end residues are part of each CDR3. D genes are given only for firm matches. Clone size is given for some rows only: seen once, a few or many times, or a class if the clone is expanded.

clone size,CDR3 length,V gene,D gene,J gene,CDR3 protein,CDR3 DNA
NA,16,TRBV18,NA,TRBJ2-3,CASSSDTGMRTDTQYF,TGTGCCAGCTCGTCGGATACAGGGATGCGCACAGATACGCAGTATTTT
NA,12,TRBV7-2,NA,TRBJ1-6,CASSFSNSPLHF,TGTGCCAGCAGCTTTAGTAATTCACCCCTCCACTTT
NA,17,TRBV18,TRBD1,TRBJ2-6,CASSSGQGALGANVLTF,TGTGCCAGCTCATCCGGACAGGGGGCGCTTGGGGCCAACGTCCTGACTTTC
NA,16,TRBV5-1,TRBD2,TRBJ2-5,CASSQTSGGAGETQYF,TGCGCCAGCAGCCAGACTAGCGGGGGGGCCGGAGAGACCCAGTACTTC
NA,12,TRBV19,TRBD1,TRBJ1-2,CASSTGGHGYTF,TGTGCCAGTAGTACAGGGGGTCACGGCTACACCTTC
NA,12,TRBV29-1,NA,TRBJ2-1,CSVVDTYNEQFF,TGCAGCGTTGTGGACACCTACAATGAGCAGTTCTTC
NA,13,TRBV5-1,NA,TRBJ2-5,CASSLSSQETQYF,TGCGCCAGCAGCCTCTCGTCCCAAGAGACCCAGTACTTC
NA,14,TRBV5-1,NA,TRBJ2-5,CASSLVAGAETQYF,TGCGCCAGCAGCTTGGTGGCAGGGGCAGAGACCCAGTACTTC
NA,17,TRBV5-1,TRBD1,TRBJ1-1,CASSSDQGGRGNTEAFF,TGCGCCAGCAGCTCCGACCAAGGGGGCAGGGGGAACACTGAAGCTTTCTTT
few,13,TRBV12-3/TRBV12-4,TRBD1,TRBJ1-2,CASSSLNRGGYTF,TGTGCCAGCAGTTCCCTGAACAGGGGTGGCTACACCTTC
NA,15,TRBV6-2/TRBV6-3,NA,TRBJ1-5,CASSIQGHSNQPQHF,TGTGCCAGCAGTATACAGGGTCATAGCAATCAGCCCCAGCATTTT
NA,12,TRBV5-1,NA,TRBJ2-4,CASSLAENIQYF,TGCGCCAGCAGCTTGGCGGAGAACATTCAGTACTTC
NA,14,TRBV5-1,NA,TRBJ1-2,CASSLDTTVDGYTF,TGCGCCAGCAGCTTGGACACGACAGTTGATGGCTACACCTTC
NA,17,TRBV15,NA,TRBJ1-5,CATSRVARTPSNQPQHF,TGTGCCACCAGCAGAGTGGCACGTACACCTAGCAATCAGCCCCAGCATTTT
NA,15,TRBV7-2,TRBD1,TRBJ2-2,CASRSGGLNTGELFF,TGTGCCAGCAGATCAGGGGGCTTGAACACCGGGGAGCTGTTTTTT
once,17,TRBV19,NA,TRBJ2-1,CASSSLAARTSDNEQFF,TGTGCCAGTAGTTCACTAGCCGCTAGGACCTCTGACAATGAGCAGTTCTTC
NA,15,TRBV15,TRBD2,TRBJ2-1,CATSERGTIRNEQFF,TGTGCCACCAGTGAACGCGGGACTATTCGCAATGAGCAGTTCTTC
NA,18,TRBV7-9,TRBD1,TRBJ2-6,CASSLGTGFLSGANVLTF,TGTGCCAGCAGCTTAGGGACAGGGTTCCTCTCTGGGGCCAACGTCCTGACTTTC
NA,14,TRBV15,NA,TRBJ2-5,CATSRGGAQETQYF,TGTGCCACCAGCAGAGGCGGGGCGCAAGAGACCCAGTACTTC
NA,16,TRBV18,TRBD2,TRBJ2-3,CASSPTGTSAADTQYF,TGTGCCAGCTCACCAACCGGGACTAGCGCGGCCGATACGCAGTATTTT
few,18,TRBV19,NA,TRBJ2-5,CASSPRGLAVSLQETQYF,TGTGCCAGTAGTCCCCGGGGTTTAGCGGTTTCTCTTCAAGAGACCCAGTACTTC
NA,12,TRBV29-1,NA,TRBJ1-1,CSAGRGSTEAFF,TGCAGCGCTGGGCGAGGGAGCACTGAAGCTTTCTTT
NA,14,TRBV3-1/TRBV3-2,NA,TRBJ1-2,CASSQLAANYGYTF,TGTGCCAGCAGCCAATTGGCAGCTAACTATGGCTACACCTTC
NA,17,TRBV5-4,TRBD1,TRBJ2-3,CASSVPGQGAIPDTQYF,TGTGCCAGCAGCGTCCCGGGACAGGGGGCGATCCCAGATACGCAGTATTTT
NA,14,TRBV6-5,TRBD1,TRBJ1-5,CASRGQGSNQPQHF,TGTGCCAGCAGGGGACAGGGAAGCAATCAGCCCCAGCATTTT
NA,17,TRBV3-1/TRBV3-2,NA,TRBJ2-5,CASSQGLRAGLGETQYF,TGTGCCAGCAGCCAAGGCCTCCGTGCAGGGCTAGGCGAGACCCAGTACTTC
NA,15,TRBV7-2,TRBD2,TRBJ2-7,CASSSSGGSSYEQYF,TGTGCCAGCAGTTCTAGCGGGGGTAGCTCCTACGAGCAGTACTTC
NA,14,TRBV18,TRBD1,TRBJ1-5,CASSQSGQGQPQHF,TGTGCCAGCTCACAATCAGGACAGGGACAGCCCCAGCATTTT
NA,18,TRBV21-1,NA,TRBJ1-4,CASSKVKTGGLGNEKLFF,TGTGCCAGCAGCAAAGTAAAAACAGGGGGGTTGGGGAATGAAAAACTGTTTTTT